This is a list of T cell receptor beta chains from one sample in a study of blood T cell repertoires in COVID-19. Assay used: immunoSEQ multiplex PCR; TCRdb lists only in-frame clones, some missing. The sample yields roughly 290,000 clones, around 89% seen once. The specimen was peripheral blood. All receptors come from a man in his thirties or forties with acute or convalescent COVID-19. Both conserved end residues are part of each CDR3. The D gene is left open where the match is weak. For some rows the clone size is stated as once, few or many, or as a class when expanded; others skip it.

14	NA	TRBD2	TRBV11-2	TRBJ2-7	CASSWGSGRVEQYF	TGTGCCAGCAGCTGGGGCAGCGGGAGGGTAGAGCAGTACTTC
18	NA	TRBD2	TRBV5-6	TRBJ2-1	CASSSPITSGGAVNEQFF	TGTGCCAGCAGCTCACCTATTACTAGCGGGGGGGCGGTCAATGAGCAGTTCTTC
16	NA	TRBD1	TRBV19	TRBJ1-5	CASSNKDRGWGQPQHF	TGTGCCAGTAGTAATAAGGACAGGGGGTGGGGACAGCCCCAGCATTTT
18	NA	TRBD1	TRBV4-1	TRBJ2-2	CASSQRTGGDGNTGELFF	TGCGCCAGCAGCCAAAGGACAGGGGGCGACGGCAACACCGGGGAGCTGTTTTTT
15	NA	NA	TRBV19	TRBJ2-7	CASSRGTDISYEQYF	TGTGCCAGTAGTCGGGGGACAGACATTTCCTACGAGCAGTACTTC
17	NA	TRBD2	TRBV7-9	TRBJ2-3	CASSPAGTSGGTDTQYF	TGTGCCAGCAGCCCGGCCGGGACTAGCGGGGGCACAGATACGCAGTATTTT
15	NA	TRBD1	TRBV24-1	TRBJ2-3	CATSPGTGLADTQYF	TGTGCCACCAGTCCCGGGACAGGGTTGGCAGATACGCAGTATTTT
15	few	NA	TRBV18	TRBJ2-5	CASSLRVTPGETQYF	TGTGCCAGCTCACTGCGGGTCACCCCGGGGGAGACCCAGTACTTC
14	NA	NA	TRBV5-1	TRBJ2-5	CASSPGGSVGTQYF	TGCGCCAGCAGCCCTGGAGGCTCGGTGGGGACCCAGTACTTC
12	once	NA	TRBV19	TRBJ1-5	CASRVQGQPQHF	TGTGCCAGCAGGGTTCAGGGGCAGCCCCAGCATTTT